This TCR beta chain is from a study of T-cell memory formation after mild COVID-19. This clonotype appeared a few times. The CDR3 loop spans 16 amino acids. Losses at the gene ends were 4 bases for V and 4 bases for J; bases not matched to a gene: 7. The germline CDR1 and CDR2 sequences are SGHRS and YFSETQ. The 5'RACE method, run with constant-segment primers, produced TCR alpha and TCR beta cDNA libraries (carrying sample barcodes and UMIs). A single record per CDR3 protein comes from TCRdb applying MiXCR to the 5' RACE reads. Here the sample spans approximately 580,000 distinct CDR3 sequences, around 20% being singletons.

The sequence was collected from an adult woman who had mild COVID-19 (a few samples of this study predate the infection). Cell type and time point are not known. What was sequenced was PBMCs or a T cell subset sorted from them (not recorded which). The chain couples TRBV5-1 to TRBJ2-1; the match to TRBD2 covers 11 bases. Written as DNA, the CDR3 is TGCGCCAGCAGCGACGGGACTAGCGGAATGTACAATGAGCAGTTCTTC. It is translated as CASSDGTSGMYNEQFF.